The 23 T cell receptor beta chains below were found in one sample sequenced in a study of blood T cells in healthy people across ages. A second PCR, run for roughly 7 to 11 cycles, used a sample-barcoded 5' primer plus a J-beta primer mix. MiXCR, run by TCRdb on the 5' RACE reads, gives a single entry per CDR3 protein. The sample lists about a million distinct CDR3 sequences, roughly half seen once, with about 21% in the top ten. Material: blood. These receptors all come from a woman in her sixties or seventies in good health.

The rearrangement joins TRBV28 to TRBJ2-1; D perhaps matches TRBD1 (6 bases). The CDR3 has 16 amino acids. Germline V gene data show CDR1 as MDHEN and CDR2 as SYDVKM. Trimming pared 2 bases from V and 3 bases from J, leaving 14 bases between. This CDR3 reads CASSLLQGRHYNEQFF. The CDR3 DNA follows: TGTGCCAGCAGTTTACTACAGGGCCGACACTACAATGAGCAGTTCTTC.

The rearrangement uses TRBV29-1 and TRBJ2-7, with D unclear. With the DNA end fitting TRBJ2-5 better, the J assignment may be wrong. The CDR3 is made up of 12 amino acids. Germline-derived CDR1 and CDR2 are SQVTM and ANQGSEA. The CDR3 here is CSVTASDETQYF. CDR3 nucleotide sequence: TGCAGCGTTACAGCTTCTGACGAGACCCAGTACTTC.

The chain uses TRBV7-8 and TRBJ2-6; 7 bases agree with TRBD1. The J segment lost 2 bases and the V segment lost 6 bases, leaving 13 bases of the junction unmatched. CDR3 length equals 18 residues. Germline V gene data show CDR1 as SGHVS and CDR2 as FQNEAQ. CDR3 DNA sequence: TGTGCCAGCAGTGTCTCCGGGACAGAAGATACTGGGGCCAACGTCCTGACTTTC. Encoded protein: CASSVSGTEDTGANVLTF.

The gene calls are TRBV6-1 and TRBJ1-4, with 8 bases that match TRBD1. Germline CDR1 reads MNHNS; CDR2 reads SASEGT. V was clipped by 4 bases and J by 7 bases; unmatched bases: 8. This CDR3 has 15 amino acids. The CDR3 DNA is TGTGCCAGCAGTGCCCGGACAGGGATGAGTGAAAAACTGTTTTTT. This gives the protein CASSARTGMSEKLFF.

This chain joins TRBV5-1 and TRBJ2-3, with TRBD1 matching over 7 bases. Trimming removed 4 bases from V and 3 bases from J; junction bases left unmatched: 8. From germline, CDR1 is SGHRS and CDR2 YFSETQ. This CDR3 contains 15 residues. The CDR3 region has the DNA TGCGCCAGCAGCCCCGTCAGACAGGGAACAGATACGCAGTATTTT. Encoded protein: CASSPVRQGTDTQYF.

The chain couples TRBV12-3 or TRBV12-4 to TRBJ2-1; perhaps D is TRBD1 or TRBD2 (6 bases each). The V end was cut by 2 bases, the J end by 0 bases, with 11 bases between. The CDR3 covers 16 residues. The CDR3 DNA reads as TGTGCCAGCAGTTTAAGGGGGAGGATCTCCTACAATGAGCAGTTCTTC. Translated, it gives CASSLRGRISYNEQFF.

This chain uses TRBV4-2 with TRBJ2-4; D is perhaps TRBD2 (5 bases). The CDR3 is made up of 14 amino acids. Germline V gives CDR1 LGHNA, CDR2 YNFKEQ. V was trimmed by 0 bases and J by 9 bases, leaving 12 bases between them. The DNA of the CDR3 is TGTGCCAGCAGCCAAGATGAGGGCCGGGGCATTCAGTACTTC. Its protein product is CASSQDEGRGIQYF.

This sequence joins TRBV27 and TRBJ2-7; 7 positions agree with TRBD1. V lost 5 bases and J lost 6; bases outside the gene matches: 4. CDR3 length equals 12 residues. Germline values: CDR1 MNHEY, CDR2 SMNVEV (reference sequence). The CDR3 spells CASSPDRAEQYF. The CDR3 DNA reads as TGTGCCAGCAGTCCAGACAGGGCCGAGCAGTACTTC.

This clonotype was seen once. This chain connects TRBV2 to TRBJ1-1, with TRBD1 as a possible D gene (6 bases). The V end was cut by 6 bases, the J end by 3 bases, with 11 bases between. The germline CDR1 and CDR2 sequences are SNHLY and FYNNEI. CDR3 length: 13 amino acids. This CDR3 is CASSIDRHTEAFF. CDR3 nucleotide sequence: TGTGCCAGCAGCATAGACAGGCACACTGAAGCTTTCTTT.

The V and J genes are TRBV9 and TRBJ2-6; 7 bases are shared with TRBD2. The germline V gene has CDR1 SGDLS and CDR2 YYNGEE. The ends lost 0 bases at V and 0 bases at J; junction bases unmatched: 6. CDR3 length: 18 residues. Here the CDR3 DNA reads TGTGCCAGCAGCGTAGTTGGGGGACTACTCTCTGGGGCCAACGTCCTGACTTTC. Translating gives CASSVVGGLLSGANVLTF.

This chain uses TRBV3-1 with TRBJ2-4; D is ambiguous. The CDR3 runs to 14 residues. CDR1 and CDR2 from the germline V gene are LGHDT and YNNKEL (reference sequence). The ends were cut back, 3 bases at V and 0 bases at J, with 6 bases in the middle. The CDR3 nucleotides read TGTGCCAGCAGCCAGGCACTAGCCAAAAACATTCAGTACTTC. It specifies CASSQALAKNIQYF.

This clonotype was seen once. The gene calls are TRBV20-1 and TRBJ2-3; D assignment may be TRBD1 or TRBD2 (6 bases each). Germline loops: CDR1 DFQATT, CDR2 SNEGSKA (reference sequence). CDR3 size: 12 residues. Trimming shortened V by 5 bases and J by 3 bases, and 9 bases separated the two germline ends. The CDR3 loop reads CSALGGTDTQYF. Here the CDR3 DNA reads TGCAGTGCTTTAGGGGGGACAGATACGCAGTATTTT.

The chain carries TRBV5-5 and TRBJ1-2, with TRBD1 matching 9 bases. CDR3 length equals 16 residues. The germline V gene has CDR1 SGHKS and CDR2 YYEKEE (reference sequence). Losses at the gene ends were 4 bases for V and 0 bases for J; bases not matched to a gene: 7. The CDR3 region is CASSLAGTGSNYGYTF. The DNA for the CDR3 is TGTGCCAGCAGCCTGGCGGGGACAGGGTCTAACTATGGCTACACCTTC.

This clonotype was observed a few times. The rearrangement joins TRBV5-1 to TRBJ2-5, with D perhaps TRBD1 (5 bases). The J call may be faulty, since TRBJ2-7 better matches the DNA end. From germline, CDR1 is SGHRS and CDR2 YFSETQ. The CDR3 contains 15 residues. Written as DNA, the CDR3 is TGCGCCGAATCCCCTTTGATGGCAGGGTTTTACGAGCAGTACTTC. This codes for CAESPLMAGFYEQYF.

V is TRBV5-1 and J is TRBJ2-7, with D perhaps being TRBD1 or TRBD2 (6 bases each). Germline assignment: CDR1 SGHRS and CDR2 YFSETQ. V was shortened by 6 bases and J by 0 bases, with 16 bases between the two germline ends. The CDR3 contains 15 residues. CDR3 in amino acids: CASNWGDTSSYEQYF. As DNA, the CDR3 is TGCGCCAGCAACTGGGGGGACACAAGCTCCTACGAGCAGTACTTC.

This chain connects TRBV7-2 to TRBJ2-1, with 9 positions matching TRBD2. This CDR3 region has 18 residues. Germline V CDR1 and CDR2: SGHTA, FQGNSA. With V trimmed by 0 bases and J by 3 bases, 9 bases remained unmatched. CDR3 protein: CASSLALGGGRDYNEQFF. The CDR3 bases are TGTGCCAGCAGCTTAGCGCTGGGAGGCGGGAGGGACTACAATGAGCAGTTCTTC.

The CDR3 nucleotides are TGTGCCAGCAGCTTAAAGTTAGGGAACACTGAAGCTTTCTTT. Protein product: CASSLKLGNTEAFF. This rearrangement joins TRBV7-9 to TRBJ1-1; D is unclear. Germline loops: CDR1 SEHNR, CDR2 FQNEAQ (reference sequence). V gave up 2 bases and J gave up 1 base, with 8 bases separating them. This CDR3 is 14 amino acids long.

CDR3 loop: CASSKQRVRTDTQYF. Written as DNA, the CDR3 is TGTGCCAGCAGTAAGCAGAGGGTAAGAACAGATACGCAGTATTTT. This sequence joins TRBV12-3 or TRBV12-4 and TRBJ2-3; the D gene is possibly TRBD2 (5 bases). The CDR3 has 15 residues. V was trimmed by 5 bases and J by 3 bases, leaving 15 bases between them.

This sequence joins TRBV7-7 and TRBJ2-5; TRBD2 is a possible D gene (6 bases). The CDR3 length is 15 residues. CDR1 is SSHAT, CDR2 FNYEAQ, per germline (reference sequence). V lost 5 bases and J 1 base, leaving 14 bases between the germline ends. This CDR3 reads CASSLSPGGQETQYF. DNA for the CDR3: TGTGCCAGCAGCCTCAGTCCCGGGGGCCAAGAGACCCAGTACTTC.

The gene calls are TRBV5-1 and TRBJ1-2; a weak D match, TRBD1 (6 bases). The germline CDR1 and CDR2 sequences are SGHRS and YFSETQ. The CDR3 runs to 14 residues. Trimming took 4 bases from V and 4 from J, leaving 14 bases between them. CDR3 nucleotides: TGCGCCAGCAGCCCCCCAGGGGAGGGCTATGGCTACACCTTC. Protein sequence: CASSPPGEGYGYTF.

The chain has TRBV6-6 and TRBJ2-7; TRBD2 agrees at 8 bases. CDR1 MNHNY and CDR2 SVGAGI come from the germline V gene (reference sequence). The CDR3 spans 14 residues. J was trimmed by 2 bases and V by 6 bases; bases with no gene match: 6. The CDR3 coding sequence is TGTGCCAGCAGCGTAGCGGGACTGACCTACGAGCAGTACTTC. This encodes CASSVAGLTYEQYF.

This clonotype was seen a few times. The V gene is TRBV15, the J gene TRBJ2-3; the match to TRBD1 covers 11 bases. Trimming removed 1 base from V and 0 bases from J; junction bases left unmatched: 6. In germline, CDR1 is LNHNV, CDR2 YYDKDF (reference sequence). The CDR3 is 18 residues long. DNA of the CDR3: TGTGCCACCAGCAGAGTGGACAGGGGGCTCTCTAGCACAGATACGCAGTATTTT. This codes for CATSRVDRGLSSTDTQYF.

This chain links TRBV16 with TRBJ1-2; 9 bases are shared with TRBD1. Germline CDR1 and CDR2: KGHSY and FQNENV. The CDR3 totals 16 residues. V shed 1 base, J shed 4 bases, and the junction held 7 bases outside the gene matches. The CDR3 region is CASSQFDRGLFYGYTF. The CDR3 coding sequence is TGTGCCAGCAGCCAATTCGACAGGGGGTTGTTCTATGGCTACACCTTC.